This note documents a single TCR beta chain sequence. The sample is drawn from a study of blood T cell repertoires in COVID-19. Only in-frame clones appear in the TCRdb table, and some are missing; sequencing was by immunoSEQ multiplex PCR. The sample gives about 44,000 clones, 84% of which show up once; 40% to 55% is in the top ten. Sequencing was done on a sample of peripheral blood. The source of this sequence is a human donor in a cohort sampled during active COVID-19.

The CDR3 spells CAWNRDRVYEQYF. The DNA for the CDR3 is TGTGCCTGGAATCGGGACAGGGTATACGAGCAGTACTTC. The chain recombines TRBV30 with TRBJ2-7; 9 nucleotides match TRBD1. The CDR3 is made up of 13 amino acids. The trim removed 4 bases at V and 4 bases at J, leaving 5 bases unmatched. Germline V gene data show CDR1 as GTSNPN and CDR2 as SVGIG (reference sequence). Looking up the rest from reference TRBV30 and TRBJ2-7 gives the full variable domain: SQTIHQWPATLVQPVGSPLSLECTVEGTSNPNLYWYRQAAGRGLQLLFYSVGIGQISSEVPQNLSASRPQDRQFILSSKKLLLSDSGFYLCAWNRDRVYEQYFGPGTRLTVT.